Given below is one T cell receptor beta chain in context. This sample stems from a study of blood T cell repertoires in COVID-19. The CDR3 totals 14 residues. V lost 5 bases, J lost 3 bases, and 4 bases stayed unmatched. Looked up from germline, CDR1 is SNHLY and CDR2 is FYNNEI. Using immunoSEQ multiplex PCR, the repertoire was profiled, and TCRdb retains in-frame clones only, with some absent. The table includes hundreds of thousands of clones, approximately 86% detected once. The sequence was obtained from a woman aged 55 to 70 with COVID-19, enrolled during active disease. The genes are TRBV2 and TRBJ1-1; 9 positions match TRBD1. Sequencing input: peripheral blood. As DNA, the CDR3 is TGTGCCAGCAGTTCACAGGGGGCGTACACTGAAGCTTTCTTT. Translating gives CASSSQGAYTEAFF.